The 17 T cell receptor beta chains listed next were all sequenced from one sample in a study of T cells in localized non-small cell lung cancer. Clones were sequenced by immunoSEQ multiplex PCR, and TCRdb holds only the in-frame ones, with some missing. Of 50,000 to 75,000 clones in the sample, approximately 90% were seen once. The specimen was peripheral blood, collected before any cancer treatment. The source is a man aged 40-75 years with stage I squamous cell lung carcinoma.

J is TRBJ2-3 and V is TRBV7-2; no reliable D call. The CDR3 extends over 11 amino acids. The V end was cut by 3 bases, the J end by 3 bases, with 1 base between. Germline CDR1 SGHTA, CDR2 FQGNSA. CDR3 loop: CASSLTDTQYF. The CDR3 DNA reads TGTGCCAGCAGCTTGACAGATACGCAGTATTTT. Together with reference TRBV7-2 and TRBJ2-3, the CDR3 gives the full variable domain: GAGVSQSPSNKVTEKGKDVELRCDPISGHTALYWYRQSLGQGLEFLIYFQGNSAPDKSGLPSDRFSAERTGGSVSTLTIQRTQQEDSAVYLCASSLTDTQYFGPGTRLTVL.

The rearrangement links TRBV9 to TRBJ2-7, with 10 bases fitting TRBD2. The V and J ends lost 4 bases and 4 bases, in that order; junction bases with no gene match: 5. Germline assignment: CDR1 SGDLS and CDR2 YYNGEE. The CDR3 runs 14 residues. CDR3 nucleotide sequence: TGTGCCAGCAGCCCCCTAGCGGGGGTTTACGAGCAGTACTTC. Translation: CASSPLAGVYEQYF.

The chain employs TRBV14 and TRBJ1-2; D is perhaps TRBD1 (6 bases). V lost 6 bases, J lost 5 bases, and 13 bases lay in between. The CDR3 has 13 residues. Germline V gene lookup returns CDR1 SGHDN and CDR2 FVKESK. In nucleotides, the CDR3 is TGTGCCAGCAGTCAGGGGCTCCAATATGGCTACACCTTC. Translation gives CASSQGLQYGYTF.

This rearrangement joins TRBV2 to TRBJ2-3; 7 bases fit TRBD2. The length of the CDR3 is 16 residues. Germline CDR1 and CDR2: SNHLY and FYNNEI. The V and J ends lost 3 bases and 3 bases, in that order; junction bases with no gene match: 9. The DNA of the CDR3 is TGTGCCAGCAGTGATGCGGGGAGGGTTGTTACAGATACGCAGTATTTT. Translation: CASSDAGRVVTDTQYF.

This sequence joins TRBV7-3 and TRBJ2-2; 11 bases agree with TRBD2. Germline trimming cut 5 bases from V and 0 bases from J; bases unmatched to any gene: 8. The germline V gene has CDR1 SGHTA and CDR2 FQGTGA. This CDR3 has 18 amino acids. The CDR3 DNA is TGTGCCAGCAGCCAACCCACGACTAGCGGGGCGAACACCGGGGAGCTGTTTTTT. Protein sequence: CASSQPTTSGANTGELFF. Full variable domain (outside the CDR3, taken from reference TRBV7-3 and TRBJ2-2): GAGVSQTPSNKVTEKGKYVELRCDPISGHTALYWYRQSLGQGPEFLIYFQGTGAADDSGLPNDRFFAVRPEGSVSTLKIQRTERGDSAVYLCASSQPTTSGANTGELFFGEGSRLTVL.

The J gene is TRBJ2-7, the V gene TRBV11-2, with D perhaps matching TRBD1 (6 bases). This CDR3 comprises 12 residues. V was trimmed by 3 bases and J by 5 bases, leaving 8 bases between them. From germline, CDR1 is SGHAT and CDR2 FQNNGV. The CDR3: CASSFQGHEQYF. As DNA, the CDR3 is TGTGCCAGCAGCTTTCAGGGGCACGAGCAGTACTTC.

This chain links TRBV19 with TRBJ1-3; perhaps TRBD1 as D (5 bases). CDR3 length equals 13 residues. Germline lookup yields CDR1 LNHDA and CDR2 SQIVND (reference sequence). The germline V and J ends were trimmed by 5 bases and 7 bases, with 12 bases remaining between them. The CDR3 reads CASSLPGPNTIYF. Here the CDR3 DNA reads TGTGCCAGTAGTCTCCCGGGACCGAACACCATATATTTT.

This clone appeared once. V is TRBV19 and J is TRBJ2-7; D ambiguous. Germline values: CDR1 LNHDA, CDR2 SQIVND (reference sequence). There are 13 residues in the CDR3. V shed 4 bases and J shed 3 bases, with 10 bases lying between them. The CDR3 sequence is CASSSSGIYEQYF. In nucleotides, the CDR3 is TGTGCCAGTAGTAGTTCCGGAATCTACGAGCAGTACTTC.

V usage is TRBV7-2 and J usage is TRBJ1-2, with 8 bases identical to TRBD1. From germline, CDR1 is SGHTA and CDR2 FQGNSA. CDR3 length: 15 amino acids. After removal of 2 bases from V and 3 bases from J, the junction contained 5 bases not matched to a gene. CDR3 sequence: CASSLQQDRDYGYTF. DNA of the CDR3: TGTGCCAGCAGCTTACAACAGGACAGGGACTATGGCTACACCTTC.

This chain links TRBV9 with TRBJ2-7; D uncertain. Trimming stripped 0 bases from V and 1 base from J, with 11 bases between. Germline-derived CDR1 and CDR2 are SGDLS and YYNGEE. CDR3 length: 15 residues. The CDR3: CASSVEVGASYEQYF. The DNA for the CDR3 is TGTGCCAGCAGCGTAGAGGTAGGCGCTTCCTACGAGCAGTACTTC.

The chain uses TRBV18 and TRBJ1-5, with TRBD1 matching 12 bases. Unmatched junction bases numbered 7, after V lost 3 bases and J lost 7 bases. The germline V gene has CDR1 KGHSH and CDR2 LQKENI. This CDR3 spans 16 amino acids. The CDR3 spells CASSPPGTGGYQPQHF. The CDR3 DNA reads TGTGCCAGCTCACCCCCCGGGACAGGGGGCTACCAGCCCCAGCATTTT.

This clone was detected once. The chain joins TRBV6-5 to TRBJ2-7; 9 nucleotides agree with TRBD1. The V gene's germline CDR1 is MNHEY and CDR2 SVGAGI. V dropped 2 bases and J dropped 5; count of bases not matched to a gene: 4. This CDR3 contains 14 residues. DNA for the CDR3: TGTGCCAGCAGTTACAGGGACAGGGTCAACGAGCAGTACTTC. As protein: CASSYRDRVNEQYF.

This chain connects TRBV7-9 to TRBJ1-2, with TRBD1 matching over 7 bases. Germline V lookup: CDR1 SEHNR, CDR2 FQNEAQ (reference sequence). The CDR3 has 13 residues. V was clipped by 5 bases and J by 5 bases; unmatched bases: 5. CDR3 residues: CASSADRVYGYTF. CDR3 DNA: TGTGCCAGCAGCGCCGACAGGGTATATGGCTACACCTTC.

This chain links TRBV25-1 with TRBJ2-5, with D tentatively TRBD1 (6 bases). Deletions cut 3 bases from V and 7 bases from J, with 15 bases between. CDR3 length: 14 residues. Germline V gene lookup returns CDR1 MGHDK and CDR2 SYGVNS. This CDR3 is CASSELTGQWTQYF. The CDR3 bases are TGTGCCAGCAGTGAGTTGACAGGTCAATGGACCCAGTACTTC.

V usage is TRBV11-2 and J usage is TRBJ1-2, with 9 bases fitting TRBD1. CDR1 is SGHAT and CDR2 is FQNNGV in the germline V gene. V shed 5 bases, J shed 6 bases, and the junction held 7 bases outside the gene matches. The CDR3 sequence is 14 residues long. CDR3 protein: CASSRSGQGNGYTF. CDR3 nucleotides: TGTGCCAGCAGCCGATCCGGACAGGGGAATGGCTACACCTTC.

The chain has TRBV28 and TRBJ1-4; TRBD1 might be the D (6 bases). The CDR3 has 15 residues. The germline CDR1 and CDR2 sequences are MDHEN and SYDVKM. V was shortened by 6 bases and J by 2 bases, with 13 bases between the two germline ends. The CDR3 DNA reads TGTGCCAGCAGGTGGGGGCCGGCGACTAATGAAAAACTGTTTTTT. It is translated as CASRWGPATNEKLFF.

The V call is TRBV5-1, the J call TRBJ2-4; possible D gene TRBD1, 5 bases. The CDR3 has 14 amino acids. Germline-derived CDR1 and CDR2 are SGHRS and YFSETQ. The ends were cut back, 1 base at V and 8 bases at J, with 13 bases in the middle. The CDR3 coding sequence is TGCGCCAGCAGCTTGATGGCCAGGGTGGACATTCAGTACTTC. Its translation: CASSLMARVDIQYF. Drawing the rest from reference TRBV5-1 and TRBJ2-4, the complete variable domain is KAGVTQTPRYLIKTRGQQVTLSCSPISGHRSVSWYQQTPGQGLQFLFEYFSETQRNKGNFPGRFSGRQFSNSRSEMNVSTLELGDSALYLCASSLMARVDIQYFGAGTRLSVL.